This T cell receptor beta chain was captured in a study of blood T cell repertoires in COVID-19. Germline V gene lookup returns CDR1 MDHEN and CDR2 SYDVKM. Trimming at V came to 5 bases and at J to 1 base, leaving 1 base not matched to a gene. This CDR3 has 14 amino acids. Sequencing used immunoSEQ multiplex PCR; TCRdb keeps in-frame clones, though not all of them. The table includes about 120,000 clones, around four fifths detected once. The receptor comes from a man aged 55 to 70 with acute or convalescent COVID-19. The chain uses TRBV28 and TRBJ1-5, with 8 positions matching TRBD1. Sample: peripheral blood. CDR3 residues: CASSTGGSNQPQHF. In DNA, the CDR3 is TGTGCCAGCAGTACAGGGGGAAGCAATCAGCCCCAGCATTTT.